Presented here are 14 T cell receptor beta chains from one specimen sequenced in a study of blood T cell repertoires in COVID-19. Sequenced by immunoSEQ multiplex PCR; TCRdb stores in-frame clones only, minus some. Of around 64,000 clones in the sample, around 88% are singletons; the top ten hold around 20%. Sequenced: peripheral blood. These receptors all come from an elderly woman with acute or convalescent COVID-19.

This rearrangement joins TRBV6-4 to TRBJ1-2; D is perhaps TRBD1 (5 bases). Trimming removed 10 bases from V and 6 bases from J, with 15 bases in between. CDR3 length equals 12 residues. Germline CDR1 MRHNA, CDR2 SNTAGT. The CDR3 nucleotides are TGTGCCACCAGGGACCTGAGCGATGGCTACACCTTC. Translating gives CATRDLSDGYTF.

CDR3 protein: CASSAGDRNLANSPLHF. The CDR3 DNA reads as TGTGCCAGCAGCGCCGGAGACCGGAATTTGGCTAATTCACCCCTCCACTTT. The rearrangement links TRBV9 to TRBJ1-6, with D unresolved. V was shortened by 3 bases and J by 6 bases, with 19 bases between the two germline ends. Looked up from germline, CDR1 is SGDLS and CDR2 is YYNGEE. The CDR3 is made up of 17 amino acids.

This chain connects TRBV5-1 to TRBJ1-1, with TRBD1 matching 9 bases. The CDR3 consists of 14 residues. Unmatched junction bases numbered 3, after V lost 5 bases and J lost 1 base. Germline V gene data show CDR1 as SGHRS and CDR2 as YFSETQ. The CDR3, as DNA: TGCGCCAGCAGGGTGGACAGGGGGAACACTGAAGCTTTCTTT. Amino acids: CASRVDRGNTEAFF.

Here the CDR3 DNA reads TGTGCCAGCAGCCAGGCAGGGGGCGGCTACACCTTC. Translation gives CASSQAGGGYTF. The chain carries TRBV7-9 and TRBJ1-2, with 8 bases that match TRBD1. J lost 8 bases, V lost 5 bases, and 4 bases had no gene match. There are 12 residues in the CDR3. Germline assignment: CDR1 SEHNR and CDR2 FQNEAQ (reference sequence). The entire variable domain, with the rest obtained from reference TRBV7-9 and TRBJ1-2, is as follows: DTGVSQNPRHKITKRGQNVTFRCDPISEHNRLYWYRQTLGQGPEFLTYFQNEAQLEKSRLLSDRFSAERPKGSFSTLEIQRTEQGDSAMYLCASSQAGGGYTFGSGTRLTVV.

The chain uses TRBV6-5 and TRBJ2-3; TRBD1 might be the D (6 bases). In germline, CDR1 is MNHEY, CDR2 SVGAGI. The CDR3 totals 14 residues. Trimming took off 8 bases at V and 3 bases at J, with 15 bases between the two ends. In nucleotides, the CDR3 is TGTGCCAGCTCCGACAGGACTGCAACAGATACGCAGTATTTT. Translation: CASSDRTATDTQYF.

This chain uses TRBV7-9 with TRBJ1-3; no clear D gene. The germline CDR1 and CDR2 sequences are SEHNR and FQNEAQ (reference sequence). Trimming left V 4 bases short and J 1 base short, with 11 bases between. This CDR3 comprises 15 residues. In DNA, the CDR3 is TGTGCCAGCAGCTCTTACGGGAGTTCTGGAAACACCATATATTTT. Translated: CASSSYGSSGNTIYF. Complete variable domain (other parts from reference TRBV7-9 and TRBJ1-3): DTGVSQNPRHKITKRGQNVTFRCDPISEHNRLYWYRQTLGQGPEFLTYFQNEAQLEKSRLLSDRFSAERPKGSFSTLEIQRTEQGDSAMYLCASSSYGSSGNTIYFGEGSWLTVV.

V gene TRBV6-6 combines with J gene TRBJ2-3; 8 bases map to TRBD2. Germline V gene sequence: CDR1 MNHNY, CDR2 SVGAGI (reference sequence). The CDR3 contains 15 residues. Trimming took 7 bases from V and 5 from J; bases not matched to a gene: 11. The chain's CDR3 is CASTKRGGLEDTQYF. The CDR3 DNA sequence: TGTGCCAGCACGAAACGGGGGGGCCTAGAAGATACGCAGTATTTT.

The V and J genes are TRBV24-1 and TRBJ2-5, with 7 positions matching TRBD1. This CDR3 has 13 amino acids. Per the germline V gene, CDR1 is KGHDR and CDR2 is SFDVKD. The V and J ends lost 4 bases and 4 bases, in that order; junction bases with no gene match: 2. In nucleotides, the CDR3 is TGTGCCACCAGTGAGACAGGGTTAGAGACCCAGTACTTC. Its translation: CATSETGLETQYF.

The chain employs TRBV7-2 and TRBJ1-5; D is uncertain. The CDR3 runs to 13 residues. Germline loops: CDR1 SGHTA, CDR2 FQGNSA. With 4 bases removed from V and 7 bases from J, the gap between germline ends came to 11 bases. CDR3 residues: CASSSSREQPQHF. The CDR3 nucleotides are TGTGCCAGCAGCTCCTCACGGGAACAGCCCCAGCATTTT. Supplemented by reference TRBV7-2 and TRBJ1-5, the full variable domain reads GAGVSQSPSNKVTEKGKDVELRCDPISGHTALYWYRQSLGQGLEFLIYFQGNSAPDKSGLPSDRFSAERTGGSVSTLTIQRTQQEDSAVYLCASSSSREQPQHFGDGTRLSIL.

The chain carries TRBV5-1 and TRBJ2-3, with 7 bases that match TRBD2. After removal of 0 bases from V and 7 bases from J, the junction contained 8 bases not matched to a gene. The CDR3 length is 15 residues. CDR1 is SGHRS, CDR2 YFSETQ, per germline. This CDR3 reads CASSLGGSSTNTQYF. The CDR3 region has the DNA TGCGCCAGCAGCTTGGGCGGGAGTTCTACGAATACGCAGTATTTT.

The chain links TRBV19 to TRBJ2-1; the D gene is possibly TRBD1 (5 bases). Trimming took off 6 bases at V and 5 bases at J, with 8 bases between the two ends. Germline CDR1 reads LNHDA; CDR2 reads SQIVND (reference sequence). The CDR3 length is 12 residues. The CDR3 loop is CASRDSDNEQFF. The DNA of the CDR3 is TGTGCCAGTAGAGACAGCGACAATGAGCAGTTCTTC.

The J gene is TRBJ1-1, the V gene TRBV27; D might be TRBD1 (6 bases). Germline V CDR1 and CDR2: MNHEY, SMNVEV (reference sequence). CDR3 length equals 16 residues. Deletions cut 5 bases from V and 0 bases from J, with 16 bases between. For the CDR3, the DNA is TGTGCCAGCAGTATGAGGAACAGGGCGCTGAACACTGAAGCTTTCTTT. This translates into CASSMRNRALNTEAFF.

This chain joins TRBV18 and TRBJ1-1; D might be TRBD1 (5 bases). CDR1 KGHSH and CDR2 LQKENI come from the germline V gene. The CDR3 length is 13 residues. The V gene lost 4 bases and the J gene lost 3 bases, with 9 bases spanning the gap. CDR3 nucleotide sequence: TGTGCCAGCTCACTAGCGGGGGACACTGAAGCTTTCTTT. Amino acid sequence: CASSLAGDTEAFF.

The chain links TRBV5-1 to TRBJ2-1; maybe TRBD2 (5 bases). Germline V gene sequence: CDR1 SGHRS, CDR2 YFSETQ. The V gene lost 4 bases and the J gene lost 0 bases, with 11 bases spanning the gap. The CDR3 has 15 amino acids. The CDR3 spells CASSKEGSSYNEQFF. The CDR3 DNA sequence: TGCGCCAGCAGCAAGGAAGGGAGCTCCTACAATGAGCAGTTCTTC.